This is a list of T cell receptor beta chains from one sample in a study of T cell responses to AZD1222 COVID-19 vaccine. Using immunoSEQ multiplex PCR, the repertoire was profiled, and TCRdb retains in-frame clones only, with some absent. Of 100,000 to 130,000 clones listed, 75% to 95% are singletons. Material: peripheral blood, obtained 28 days after the second AZD1222 dose. The receptors shown here come from an adult who received the AZD1222 COVID-19 vaccine. The CDR3 runs from the conserved cysteine through the conserved F or W. Clone size, where shown, is once, few, many, or a class for clones that have expanded.

V	size	CDR3
TRBV7-2	NA	CASSTTGTNTGELFF
TRBV6-5	NA	CASSLTGDYGYTF
TRBV29-1	NA	CSGQSPLSYEQYF
TRBV29-1	NA	CSVGGGNYGYTF
TRBV7-6	NA	CASSLGGGTETQYF
TRBV6-5	once	CASSYSRVPGDSPLHF
TRBV5-1	few	CASSLAGSLAGYTDTQYF
TRBV9	NA	CASSVGGQGPFRGTEAFF
TRBV30	NA	CAWTDRGDSPLHF
TRBV12-3/TRBV12-4	NA	CASTENRGDGYTF
TRBV18	NA	CASSPRLSGDLETEAFF
TRBV4-1	NA	CASSQARTYEQYF
TRBV5-4	NA	CASSPTGRPGELFF
TRBV18	NA	CASSPQTGNNEQFF
TRBV19	NA	CASSIVTMNTEAFF
TRBV7-6	NA	CASSLIEGDNQPQHF
TRBV6-2/TRBV6-3	NA	CASSPRLAGGSYEQYF
TRBV5-1	NA	CASGRGETYNEQFF
TRBV19	NA	CASSPVSNQPQHF
TRBV30	NA	CAWSGNRPNEQYF
TRBV11-1	NA	CASSFGQNGNTIYF
TRBV29-1	NA	CSVFKGGSYNEQFF
TRBV13	NA	CASSIGQYTDTQYF
TRBV30	NA	CAWSSETGISYNSPLHF
TRBV9	NA	CASSVEPGHNEQYF